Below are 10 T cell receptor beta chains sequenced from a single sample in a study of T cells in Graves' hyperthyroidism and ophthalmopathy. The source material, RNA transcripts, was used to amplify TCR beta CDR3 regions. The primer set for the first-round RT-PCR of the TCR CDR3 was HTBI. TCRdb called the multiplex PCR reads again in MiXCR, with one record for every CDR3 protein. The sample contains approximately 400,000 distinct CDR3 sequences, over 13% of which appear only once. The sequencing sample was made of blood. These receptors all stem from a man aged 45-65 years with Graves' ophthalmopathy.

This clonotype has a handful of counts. The CDR3 is CASTKLARGPASTDTQYF. Written as DNA, the CDR3 is TGCGCCAGCACTAAACTGGCGCGTGGGCCGGCTAGCACAGATACGCAGTATTTT. The chain has TRBV10-1 and TRBJ2-3, with D unclear. There are 18 residues in the CDR3. V was cut by 7 bases and J by 0 bases, with 23 bases left in between. The germline gives CDR1 WNHNN, CDR2 SYGVQD (reference sequence).

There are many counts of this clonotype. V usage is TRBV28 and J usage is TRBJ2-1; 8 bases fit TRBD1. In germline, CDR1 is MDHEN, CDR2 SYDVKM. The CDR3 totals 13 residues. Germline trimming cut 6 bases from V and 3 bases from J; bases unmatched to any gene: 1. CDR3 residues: CASRGTGYNEQFF. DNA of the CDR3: TGTGCCAGCAGAGGGACAGGCTACAATGAGCAGTTCTTC. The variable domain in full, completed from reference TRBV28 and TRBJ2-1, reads DVKVTQSSRYLVKRTGEKVFLECVQDMDHENMFWYRQDPGLGLRLIYFSYDVKMKEKGDIPEGYSVSREKKERFSLILESASTNQTSMYLCASRGTGYNEQFFGPGTRLTVL.

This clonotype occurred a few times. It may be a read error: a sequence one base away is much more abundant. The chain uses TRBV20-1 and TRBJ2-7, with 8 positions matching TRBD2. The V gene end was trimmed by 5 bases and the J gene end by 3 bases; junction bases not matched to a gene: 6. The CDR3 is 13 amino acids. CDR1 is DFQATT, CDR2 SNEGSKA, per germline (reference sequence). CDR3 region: CSASGTRDYEQYF. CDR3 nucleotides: TGCAGTGCTTCCGGGACTAGAGACTACGAGCAGTACTTC.

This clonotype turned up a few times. This chain's CDR3 is CASSDHRFPAREQYF. CDR3 DNA: TGTGCCAGCAGTGACCACAGGTTCCCGGCTAGGGAGCAGTACTTC. The rearrangement links TRBV25-1 to TRBJ2-7; D perhaps matches TRBD1 (5 bases). This CDR3 spans 15 amino acids. Germline V gene lookup returns CDR1 MGHDK and CDR2 SYGVNS. Trimming left V 3 bases short and J 7 bases short, with 19 bases between.

The CDR3 bases are TGTGCCAGCAGCTGGCCGTCTAGCGGGAGGGCCTACCACGAGCAGTACTTC. Protein product: CASSWPSSGRAYHEQYF. This chain connects TRBV11-2 to TRBJ2-7; 12 bases map to TRBD2. Germline assignment: CDR1 SGHAT and CDR2 FQNNGV. The V gene end was trimmed by 4 bases and the J gene end by 5 bases; junction bases not matched to a gene: 12. The CDR3 covers 17 residues.

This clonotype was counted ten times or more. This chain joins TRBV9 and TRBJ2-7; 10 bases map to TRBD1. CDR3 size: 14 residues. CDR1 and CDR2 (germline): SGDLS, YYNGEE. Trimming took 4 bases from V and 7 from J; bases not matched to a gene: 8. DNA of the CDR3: TGTGCCAGCAGCTCCGGACAGGGGGTGGGAGAGCAGTACTTC. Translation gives CASSSGQGVGEQYF.

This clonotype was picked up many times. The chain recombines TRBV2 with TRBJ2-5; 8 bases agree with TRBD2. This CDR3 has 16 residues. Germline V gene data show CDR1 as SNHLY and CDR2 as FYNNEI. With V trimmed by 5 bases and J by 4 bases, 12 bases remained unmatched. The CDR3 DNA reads TGTGCCAGCAGTATTCGGGGGGGGGCCGGGGTAGAGACCCAGTACTTC. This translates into CASSIRGGAGVETQYF.

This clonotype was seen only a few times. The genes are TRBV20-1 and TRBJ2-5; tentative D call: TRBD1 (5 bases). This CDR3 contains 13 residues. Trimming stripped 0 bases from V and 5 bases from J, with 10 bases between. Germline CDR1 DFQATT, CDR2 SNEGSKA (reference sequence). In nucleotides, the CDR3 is TGCAGTGCTAGAGATTTCAGGGCCGAGACCCAGTACTTC. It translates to CSARDFRAETQYF.

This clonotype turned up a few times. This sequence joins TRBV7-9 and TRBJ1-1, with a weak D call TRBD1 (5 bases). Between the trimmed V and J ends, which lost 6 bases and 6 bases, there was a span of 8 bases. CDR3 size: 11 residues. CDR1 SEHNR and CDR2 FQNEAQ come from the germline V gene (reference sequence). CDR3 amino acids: CASRGLSEAFF. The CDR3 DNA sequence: TGTGCCAGCAGGGGGCTTTCTGAAGCTTTCTTT. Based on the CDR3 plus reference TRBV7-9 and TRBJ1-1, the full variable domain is DTGVSQNPRHKITKRGQNVTFRCDPISEHNRLYWYRQTLGQGPEFLTYFQNEAQLEKSRLLSDRFSAERPKGSFSTLEIQRTEQGDSAMYLCASRGLSEAFFGQGTRLTVV.

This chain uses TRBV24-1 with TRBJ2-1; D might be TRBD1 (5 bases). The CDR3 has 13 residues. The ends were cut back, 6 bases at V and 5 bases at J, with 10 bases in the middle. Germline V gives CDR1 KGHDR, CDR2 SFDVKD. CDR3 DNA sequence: TGTGCCACCAGTCTTCAGGGCAACAATGAGCAGTTCTTC. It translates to CATSLQGNNEQFF.